These 9 T cell receptor beta chains came from one sample sequenced in a study of T cell changes during pregnancy in multiple sclerosis. TCRdb's copy holds only in-frame clones and misses some; the assay was immunoSEQ multiplex PCR. The data show about 80,000 clones, around 94% seen once. The sequences come from peripheral blood, collected in the second trimester of pregnancy. These TCRs come from a female donor in good health, enrolled as a control in a pregnancy study.

This chain links TRBV28 with TRBJ2-3, with 12 nucleotides matching TRBD2. Unmatched junction bases numbered 4, after V lost 6 bases and J lost 3 bases. Germline V CDR1 and CDR2: MDHEN, SYDVKM. This CDR3 is built from 15 residues. The CDR3 here is CASRTGTSGTDTQYF. CDR3 bases: TGTGCCAGCAGGACCGGGACTAGCGGGACAGATACGCAGTATTTT. The entire variable domain, with the rest obtained from reference TRBV28 and TRBJ2-3, is as follows: DVKVTQSSRYLVKRTGEKVFLECVQDMDHENMFWYRQDPGLGLRLIYFSYDVKMKEKGDIPEGYSVSREKKERFSLILESASTNQTSMYLCASRTGTSGTDTQYFGPGTRLTVL.

The V and J genes are TRBV6-5 and TRBJ2-1; perhaps TRBD2 as D (5 bases). This CDR3 is 13 amino acids long. The V end lost 2 bases, the J end lost 3 bases, and 5 bases lay between the germline ends. Germline V lookup: CDR1 MNHEY, CDR2 SVGAGI. CDR3 in DNA: TGTGCCAGCAGTTACCGGGACTACAATGAGCAGTTCTTC. Protein: CASSYRDYNEQFF.

The chain employs TRBV18 and TRBJ2-3; a possible D gene is TRBD1 (6 bases). Germline V CDR1 and CDR2: KGHSH, LQKENI. CDR3 length equals 12 residues. Between the trimmed V and J ends, which lost 2 bases and 6 bases, there was a span of 6 bases. As DNA, the CDR3 is TGTGCCAGCTCACCAAGGGGGGATACGCAGTATTTT. Residues: CASSPRGDTQYF.

V usage is TRBV28 and J usage is TRBJ1-1; D is undetermined. Deletions cut 1 base from V and 3 bases from J, with 12 bases between. The germline V gene has CDR1 MDHEN and CDR2 SYDVKM. The CDR3 contains 15 residues. In nucleotides, the CDR3 is TGTGCCAGCAGTTTATACCGGGTTTCGGACACTGAAGCTTTCTTT. Its translation: CASSLYRVSDTEAFF.

J is TRBJ2-5 and V is TRBV2; 7 bases align to TRBD1. From germline, CDR1 is SNHLY and CDR2 FYNNEI. With V trimmed by 6 bases and J by 4 bases, 11 bases remained unmatched. This CDR3 has 15 residues. This chain's CDR3 is CASRGTVDLGETQYF. CDR3 in DNA: TGTGCCAGCAGGGGGACAGTAGACTTAGGAGAGACCCAGTACTTC.

The V call is TRBV7-9, the J call TRBJ1-1; D may be TRBD1 (6 bases). The CDR3 is made up of 12 amino acids. V shed 5 bases and J shed 11 bases, with 15 bases lying between them. Germline V CDR1 and CDR2: SEHNR, FQNEAQ (reference sequence). CDR3 sequence: CASSPETGWAFF. The CDR3 DNA sequence: TGTGCCAGCAGCCCGGAAACAGGGTGGGCTTTCTTT. Full variable domain (outside the CDR3, taken from reference TRBV7-9 and TRBJ1-1): DTGVSQNPRHKITKRGQNVTFRCDPISEHNRLYWYRQTLGQGPEFLTYFQNEAQLEKSRLLSDRFSAERPKGSFSTLEIQRTEQGDSAMYLCASSPETGWAFFGQGTRLTVV.

The rearrangement uses TRBV5-1 and TRBJ2-3; 8 nucleotides align to TRBD2. Trimming at V came to 3 bases and at J to 3 bases, leaving 6 bases not matched to a gene. CDR1 SGHRS and CDR2 YFSETQ come from the germline V gene. The CDR3 is made up of 15 amino acids. The CDR3 DNA sequence: TGCGCCAGCAGCTCTCCGGGACTAGTGACAGATACGCAGTATTTT. It specifies CASSSPGLVTDTQYF.

The chain recombines TRBV9 with TRBJ2-5; no reliable D call. The CDR3 has 14 amino acids. Germline V gene sequence: CDR1 SGDLS, CDR2 YYNGEE. V lost 4 bases and J 0 bases, leaving 10 bases between the germline ends. The CDR3 coding sequence is TGTGCCAGCAGCCCCGCGGCAGACCAAGAGACCCAGTACTTC. This codes for CASSPAADQETQYF.

This clone was found once. The CDR3 sequence is CASSLAIRIGGTDTQYF. CDR3 DNA sequence: TGCGCCAGCAGCTTGGCCATTCGAATCGGAGGCACAGATACGCAGTATTTT. The V call is TRBV5-1, the J call TRBJ2-3; D remains unclear. The CDR3 length is 17 residues. The V and J ends lost 0 bases and 1 base respectively, with 15 bases between them. CDR1 is SGHRS and CDR2 is YFSETQ in the germline V gene.